The present entry profiles one T cell receptor (beta chain) with its context. This clonotype appeared a few times. What this receptor recognizes is not known. No per-base quality is available; no much larger clone lies one base away. The library was produced with 5' RACE. The sequencer listed for this sample is Illumina HiSeq 2000. A universal primer binding site was added through template switching, and the final cDNA carried a unique molecular identifier so that TCR cDNA molecules could be counted accurately. Specific primers in the conserved constant-segment region were used to synthesize first-strand cDNA for TCR alpha and beta chains. Each cDNA library was double barcoded, with a SMART-Mk sample barcode plus Illumina barcodes, to control for contamination. TruSeq adapter sequences along with Illumina sample barcodes were introduced in two successive PCR steps. The TCR alpha and beta cDNA libraries were sequenced on the Illumina HiSeq platform using custom primers. Per the authors' processing: Unique molecular identifiers were extracted from raw reads with MiGEC, and CDR3 positions were determined with MiXCR. Recombination models were inferred per individual with the repgenHMM and IGoR tools using an EM algorithm. The tcR package in R was used for shared clonotype analysis, with sharing normalized by the product of cloneset sizes. To study raw recombination free of thymic and clonal selection effects, out-of-frame nonproductive sequences were analyzed. TCRdb ran its own pipeline on the public reads, namely fastp trimming at Q25 and MiXCR clone calling, and kept in-frame beta chains. Merged by CDR3 protein, the rows form single entries marked with the most common genes and DNA. For this entry, the V and J calls and clone size follow TCRdb and not the study's own pipeline. The sample yields hundreds of thousands of distinct CDR3 sequences; approximately 13% were counted once. More than 6% of the sample is taken by the ten largest.

This specimen comes from a study of identical twins (dated by TCRdb to 2016 to 2018). Study-level background: The study deep-sequenced TCR alpha and beta repertoires from monozygotic twins, unrelated adults of various ages and cord blood to test whether fetal clonotypes persist. To rule out contamination, the twin experiments were replicated at different times with different library preparation protocols. Broader findings and caveats from the paper: Fewer insertions were carried by abundant cord blood beta clonotypes, a similar but weaker trend appeared in young adult naive repertoires, and no such trend appeared in memory repertoires. Out-of-frame TCR alpha sequences shared between twins showed an excess of low generation-probability sequences compared with coincidental sharing between unrelated individuals. Zero-insertion analyses could be partly confounded by invariant T cells such as MAIT and iNKT, though diverse VJ usage argued against such confounding for most clonotypes. In beta out-of-frame sequences, excess twin sharing was weaker, because having fewer shared sequences lowered the signal-to-noise ratio. Because the same donors could not be followed over many years, conclusions were based on cross-sectional statistical analysis. In monozygotic twins, recombination models systematically underestimated out-of-frame TCR alpha sharing, but the models matched the sharing seen between unrelated individuals.

Only healthy Caucasian donors were included. Three pairs of female monozygotic twins, all aged roughly 18 to 29 years, made up the twin cohort. CD4+ and CD8+ T cell populations were isolated with positive isolation kits from Invitrogen. Another study also made use of these data, one on yellow fever vaccine responses in identical twins. The second publication reports: The authors reported that the T cell response to vaccination in identical twins appeared partly convergent and partly personalized. The study precisely tracked vaccine-responding T cell clones in identical twins.

Sequencing was performed on CD8+ T cells sorted from blood. This TCR was sampled from a woman younger than 30 in good health.

The DNA is TGTGCCAGCCGGTTGGCCAGGGCCAGCTCCTACGAGCAGTACGTC. Its protein product is CASRLARASSYEQYV. This sequence uses TRBV6-2 or TRBV6-3 and TRBJ2-7, and possibly TRBD1, on 5 matching bases. The CDR3 has 15 amino acids, counting the end cysteine and valine. Only CDR3 DNA is held: 45 bases, read in frame from base 1. V is clipped by 8 bases and J by 0 bases, and the sequence between their germline boundaries is 17 bases long. From the germline V gene, CDR1 is MNHEY and CDR2 is SVGEGT.